This entry lists 32 T cell receptor beta chains sequenced from one sample in a study of regulatory T cells in long-lasting Graves disease. Noted time point: persistent/refractory GD, antithyroid drugs over 5 years with positive TRAb. The TCR library was made from RNA that had been extracted from PBMCs in TRIzol. Combining iRepertoire HTBI primers with Arm-PCR of CDR3 regions, the authors built TCR beta libraries. TCRdb re-called the multiplex PCR reads through MiXCR, storing one row per CDR3 protein. The table includes about 400,000 distinct CDR3 sequences, 20% detected once. Sample: peripheral blood mononuclear cells (PBMCs), taken when the disease was refractory, from a patient treated with antithyroid drugs. These receptors all come from a female donor with Graves disease.

The chain uses TRBV30 and TRBJ1-3; D gene uncertain. The length of the CDR3 is 15 residues. The V end lost 3 bases, the J end lost 2 bases, and 14 bases lay between the germline ends. The germline V gene has CDR1 GTSNPN and CDR2 SVGIG (reference sequence). The CDR3 reads CAWSDPSHPGNTIYF. CDR3 nucleotide sequence: TGTGCCTGGAGCGATCCTTCGCATCCTGGAAACACCATATATTTT.

This clonotype was seen many times. The V call is TRBV5-1, the J call TRBJ2-7; no definite D call. The CDR3 contains 14 residues. V was pared by 0 bases and J by 2 bases, with 9 bases between. Germline CDR1 SGHRS, CDR2 YFSETQ. Written as DNA, the CDR3 is TGCGCCAGCAGCTTGGAGCAGGCGGCCTACGAGCAGTACTTC. It translates to CASSLEQAAYEQYF.

This clonotype appeared many times. The V gene is TRBV5-1, the J gene TRBJ1-1; D is unclear. CDR1 and CDR2 (germline): SGHRS, YFSETQ. Trimming cost V 3 bases and J 1 base, with 10 bases left between them. The CDR3 totals 14 residues. The CDR3 region has the DNA TGCGCCAGCAGCTACGACATCAGGAACACTGAAGCTTTCTTT. Amino acid sequence: CASSYDIRNTEAFF. Full variable domain (missing parts from reference TRBV5-1 and TRBJ1-1): KAGVTQTPRYLIKTRGQQVTLSCSPISGHRSVSWYQQTPGQGLQFLFEYFSETQRNKGNFPGRFSGRQFSNSRSEMNVSTLELGDSALYLCASSYDIRNTEAFFGQGTRLTVV.

This clonotype was recorded at least ten times. The chain has TRBV2 and TRBJ1-2, with D tentatively TRBD1 (5 bases). V lost 0 bases and J 6 bases, leaving 11 bases between the germline ends. This CDR3 is 14 amino acids long. Germline CDR1 is SNHLY and CDR2 is FYNNEI. CDR3 loop: CASSEASRVDGYTF. CDR3 coding DNA: TGTGCCAGCAGTGAAGCTTCCAGGGTCGATGGCTACACCTTC.

About this clonotype: This could be a read error, since a much larger clone is one nucleotide away. The chain couples TRBV7-9 to TRBJ1-2; D possibly corresponds to TRBD1 (6 bases). The CDR3 has 12 amino acids. The ends were cut back, 5 bases at V and 4 bases at J, with 8 bases in the middle. The germline V gene has CDR1 SEHNR and CDR2 FQNEAQ (reference sequence). Here the CDR3 DNA reads TGTGCCAGCAGCGCACAGGGCTATGGCTACACCTTC. The encoded protein is CASSAQGYGYTF.

This clonotype was seen only a few times. The chain uses TRBV27 and TRBJ1-4; D call uncertain. The CDR3 has 16 residues. V lost 2 bases, J lost 8 bases, and 18 bases lay in between. In germline, CDR1 is MNHEY, CDR2 SMNVEV (reference sequence). The CDR3 protein is CASSLRARLRSEKLFF. The CDR3, as DNA: TGTGCCAGCAGTTTAAGGGCCCGCCTCAGGAGCGAAAAACTGTTTTTT.

V is TRBV12-3 or TRBV12-4 and J is TRBJ2-5; maybe TRBD2 (5 bases). This CDR3 contains 12 residues. Deletions cut 5 bases from V and 7 bases from J, with 11 bases between. The CDR3 protein is CASSTSRGTQYF. The CDR3 DNA sequence: TGTGCCAGCAGTACTAGTCGGGGGACCCAGTACTTC.

This clonotype was detected only a few times. This chain links TRBV6-2 or TRBV6-3 with TRBJ2-2; D remains unclear. This CDR3 is 14 amino acids long. Trimming cost V 5 bases and J 1 base, with 8 bases left between them. Germline CDR1 MNHEY, CDR2 SVGEGT. CDR3 in amino acids: CASSEWQNTGELFF. In DNA, the CDR3 is TGTGCCAGCAGTGAATGGCAGAACACCGGGGAGCTGTTTTTT.

This clonotype was recorded at least ten times. This chain links TRBV6-1 with TRBJ2-5, with D possibly TRBD1 on 6 matching bases. The V and J ends lost 6 bases and 4 bases respectively, with 12 bases between them. In germline, CDR1 is MNHNS, CDR2 SASEGT. The CDR3 totals 13 residues. CDR3 residues: CASSLQGPETQYF. The DNA for the CDR3 is TGTGCCAGCAGCCTACAGGGTCCAGAGACCCAGTACTTC.

This rearrangement joins TRBV18 to TRBJ1-3; D is undetermined. The V end was cut by 3 bases, the J end by 4 bases, with 16 bases between. Germline-derived CDR1 and CDR2 are KGHSH and LQKENI. The length of the CDR3 is 16 residues. CDR3 region: CASSPRTDTPGNTIYF. The CDR3 nucleotides are TGTGCCAGCTCACCCCGAACTGACACTCCGGGAAACACCATATATTTT.

The CDR3, as DNA: TGCAGTGCTAGAGATTACAGGGCGAACACTGAAGCTTTCTTT. Translated: CSARDYRANTEAFF. The chain is built from TRBV20-1 and TRBJ1-1; possibly TRBD1 for D (6 bases). Trimming pared 0 bases from V and 1 base from J, leaving 9 bases between. This CDR3 comprises 14 residues. Germline values: CDR1 DFQATT, CDR2 SNEGSKA (reference sequence).

In this sample, this clonotype turned up many times. The chain employs TRBV3-1 and TRBJ2-5; the match to TRBD1 covers 8 bases. CDR1 and CDR2 from the germline V gene are LGHDT and YNNKEL (reference sequence). The CDR3 totals 15 residues. J lost 4 bases, V lost 4 bases, and 8 bases had no gene match. CDR3 sequence: CASSLLRTGTETQYF. CDR3 sequence (DNA): TGTGCCAGCAGCCTCCTAAGGACAGGGACAGAGACCCAGTACTTC.

This clonotype was counted ten times or more. The V and J genes are TRBV7-2 and TRBJ2-5; D unclear. Germline-derived CDR1 and CDR2 are SGHTA and FQGNSA. The V end lost 1 base, the J end lost 5 bases, and 11 bases lay between the germline ends. This CDR3 region has 14 residues. CDR3 protein: CASSLVAWSETQYF. For the CDR3, the DNA is TGTGCCAGCAGCTTAGTCGCGTGGTCGGAGACCCAGTACTTC.

This clonotype was detected ten times or more. The J gene is TRBJ2-1, the V gene TRBV6-2 or TRBV6-3, with D possibly TRBD2 on 5 matching bases. This CDR3 is built from 14 residues. Trimming took off 2 bases at V and 2 bases at J, with 7 bases between the two ends. Per germline, CDR1 MNHEY and CDR2 SVGEGT. The CDR3 reads CASSYRETYNEQFF. In DNA form, the CDR3 reads TGTGCCAGCAGTTACAGGGAGACCTACAATGAGCAGTTCTTC.

The chain has TRBV12-5 and TRBJ2-1; 8 nucleotides agree with TRBD1. The CDR3 is made up of 18 amino acids. V dropped 2 bases and J dropped 5; count of bases not matched to a gene: 14. Germline V lookup: CDR1 LGHNT, CDR2 FRNRAP. CDR3 sequence (DNA): TGTGCTAGTGGTTTGCTTCAGGGGGCTGGCCACCCTCACAATGAGCAGTTCTTC. It is translated as CASGLLQGAGHPHNEQFF.

The J gene is TRBJ2-3, the V gene TRBV3-1, with D perhaps matching TRBD2 (6 bases). The CDR3 length is 16 residues. In germline, CDR1 is LGHDT, CDR2 YNNKEL (reference sequence). Trimming took 1 base from V and 1 from J, leaving 12 bases between them. The CDR3 loop reads CASSQVPGLGTDTQYF. The CDR3 nucleotides read TGTGCCAGCAGCCAAGTCCCGGGACTTGGCACAGATACGCAGTATTTT.

About this clonotype: This may stem from a read error, because a much larger clone lies one nucleotide away. The conserved phenylalanine or tryptophan is not found at the CDR3 terminus, so this likely reflects a read error. The V gene is TRBV6-9, the J gene TRBJ2-6, with D hard to call. Between the trimmed V and J ends, which lost 4 bases and 14 bases, there was a span of 15 bases. Germline V gene lookup returns CDR1 MNHGY and CDR2 SVAAGI. This CDR3 has 13 amino acids. The CDR3 bases are TGTGCCAGCAGTTTCCGACGGTGGACGATCCTGACTTCC. Protein product: CASSFRRWTILTS.

This clonotype was seen many times. V gene TRBV28 combines with J gene TRBJ1-2, with 9 bases that match TRBD1. The germline V gene has CDR1 MDHEN and CDR2 SYDVKM. This CDR3 region has 14 residues. Losses at the gene ends were 5 bases for V and 5 bases for J; bases not matched to a gene: 6. Written as DNA, the CDR3 is TGTGCCAGCAGTCCCGGGACAGGGAGGTATGGCTACACCTTC. Its protein is CASSPGTGRYGYTF.

The chain carries TRBV10-3 and TRBJ2-2; a possible D gene is TRBD2 (6 bases). Germline loops: CDR1 ENHRY, CDR2 SYGVKD. The V end was cut by 6 bases, the J end by 9 bases, with 17 bases between. The CDR3 is made up of 14 amino acids. The CDR3 here is CAISREKTPRELFF. The CDR3 DNA follows: TGTGCCATCAGCCGGGAGAAGACCCCCAGGGAGCTGTTTTTT.

This clonotype was detected only a few times. The V gene is TRBV28, the J gene TRBJ2-3; 8 positions agree with TRBD1. Germline V lookup: CDR1 MDHEN, CDR2 SYDVKM. V was clipped by 6 bases and J by 3 bases; unmatched bases: 8. The CDR3 has 15 residues. CDR3 sequence (DNA): TGTGCCAGCAGCAGGACAGGGAAGTGGACAGATACGCAGTATTTT. It is translated as CASSRTGKWTDTQYF.

A note on this clonotype: A much larger clonotype is one base distant, so this may be a read error. The gene calls are TRBV11-2 and TRBJ2-7, with D hard to call. Germline lookup yields CDR1 SGHAT and CDR2 FQNNGV. The CDR3 sequence is 14 residues long. CDR3 in DNA: TGTGTCAGCAGCTTAGTCGGGTCCCCCTACGAGCAGTACTTC. It codes for CVSSLVGSPYEQYF.

Remarks on this clonotype: This sequence may be a read error, since a much larger clone differs from it by one base. In nucleotides, the CDR3 is TGTGCCAGCAGTAACTACGAGCAGTGCTTC. It specifies CASSNYEQCF. The chain carries TRBV2 and TRBJ2-7, with D unresolved. Germline V gene sequence: CDR1 SNHLY, CDR2 FYNNEI. The CDR3 totals 10 residues.

This clonotype showed up many times. This chain joins TRBV28 and TRBJ1-2; D possibly corresponds to TRBD1 (5 bases). Germline V gives CDR1 MDHEN, CDR2 SYDVKM. V lost 9 bases to trimming and J lost 2 bases, with 13 bases between them. The CDR3 is 13 residues long. CDR3 protein: CASRRGNNYGYTF. The CDR3 DNA reads as TGTGCCAGTCGTAGGGGTAACAACTATGGCTACACCTTC.

This clonotype showed up just a few times. This sequence joins TRBV30 and TRBJ2-7; 9 nucleotides agree with TRBD1. Germline CDR1 is GTSNPN and CDR2 is SVGIG (reference sequence). V lost 3 bases and J lost 2; bases outside the gene matches: 8. The CDR3 loop spans 15 amino acids. The CDR3: CAWSTGGAGPYEQYF. Written as DNA, the CDR3 is TGTGCCTGGAGCACAGGGGGCGCGGGTCCCTACGAGCAGTACTTC. Variable domain in full (rest from reference TRBV30 and TRBJ2-7): SQTIHQWPATLVQPVGSPLSLECTVEGTSNPNLYWYRQAAGRGLQLLFYSVGIGQISSEVPQNLSASRPQDRQFILSSKKLLLSDSGFYLCAWSTGGAGPYEQYFGPGTRLTVT.

This clonotype was seen a handful of times. This chain uses TRBV5-1 with TRBJ1-1, with D perhaps matching TRBD1 (6 bases). V lost 4 bases and J 1 base, leaving 14 bases between the germline ends. CDR3 length equals 15 residues. Germline V gene lookup returns CDR1 SGHRS and CDR2 YFSETQ. The CDR3 loop reads CASSRTGTKNTEAFF. The DNA for the CDR3 is TGCGCCAGCAGCCGAACCGGGACAAAGAACACTGAAGCTTTCTTT.

Concerning this clonotype itself: A much larger clone lies one base from this, so it may be a read error. The genes are TRBV10-3 and TRBJ1-2, with 8 nucleotides matching TRBD1. The CDR3 sequence is 11 residues long. Germline V gives CDR1 ENHRY, CDR2 SYGVKD. V lost 8 bases to trimming and J lost 4 bases; unmatched junction nucleotides: 0. The CDR3 DNA reads as TGTGCCATCGGGACAGGCTATGGCTACACCTTC. Amino acid sequence: CAIGTGYGYTF.

This chain links TRBV5-6 with TRBJ1-1; D unclear. Germline CDR1 and CDR2: SGHDT and YYEEEE. V shed 1 base and J shed 7 bases, with 5 bases lying between them. This CDR3 has 11 amino acids. The CDR3 DNA is TGTGCCAGCAGCTTGTTCCGTGAAGCTTTCTTT. Its protein is CASSLFREAFF.

The V gene is TRBV28, the J gene TRBJ1-1; no reliable D call. The CDR3 loop spans 14 amino acids. Germline CDR1 MDHEN, CDR2 SYDVKM. V was trimmed by 10 bases and J by 10 bases, leaving 25 bases between them. The CDR3, as DNA: TGTGCCACCGCAATGAGAGCGAGGGAACGGGTAGCTTTCTTT. Translation gives CATAMRARERVAFF.

The J gene is TRBJ1-5, the V gene TRBV5-1; D remains ambiguous. Per germline, CDR1 SGHRS and CDR2 YFSETQ. The CDR3 runs 13 residues. V was cut by 4 bases and J by 7 bases, with 12 bases left in between. This CDR3 is CASSLEVGQPQHF. The CDR3 nucleotides are TGCGCCAGCAGCCTGGAGGTGGGACAGCCCCAGCATTTT.

J is TRBJ1-2 and V is TRBV18; tentatively, D is TRBD1 (6 bases). Germline V gives CDR1 KGHSH, CDR2 LQKENI. The length of the CDR3 is 15 residues. The V gene lost 3 bases and the J gene lost 4 bases, with 15 bases spanning the gap. CDR3 in DNA: TGTGCCAGCTCACCGGAGTTAGGACAGCTCTATGGCTACACCTTC. Translated: CASSPELGQLYGYTF.

The V call is TRBV12-3 or TRBV12-4, the J call TRBJ1-2; D is perhaps TRBD1 (6 bases). The CDR3 has 14 amino acids. V lost 3 bases and J 1 base, leaving 9 bases between the germline ends. CDR3 sequence: CASSLADSNYGYTF. The DNA for the CDR3 is TGTGCCAGCAGTTTGGCGGACAGTAACTATGGCTACACCTTC.

The gene calls are TRBV7-2 and TRBJ2-1; 12 bases map to TRBD2. Germline V gives CDR1 SGHTA, CDR2 FQGNSA. J lost 9 bases, V lost 3 bases, and 6 bases had no gene match. This CDR3 spans 15 amino acids. The CDR3 sequence is CASSLTSGGGGEQFF. The CDR3 nucleotides are TGTGCCAGCAGCTTGACTAGCGGGGGAGGCGGTGAGCAGTTCTTC.